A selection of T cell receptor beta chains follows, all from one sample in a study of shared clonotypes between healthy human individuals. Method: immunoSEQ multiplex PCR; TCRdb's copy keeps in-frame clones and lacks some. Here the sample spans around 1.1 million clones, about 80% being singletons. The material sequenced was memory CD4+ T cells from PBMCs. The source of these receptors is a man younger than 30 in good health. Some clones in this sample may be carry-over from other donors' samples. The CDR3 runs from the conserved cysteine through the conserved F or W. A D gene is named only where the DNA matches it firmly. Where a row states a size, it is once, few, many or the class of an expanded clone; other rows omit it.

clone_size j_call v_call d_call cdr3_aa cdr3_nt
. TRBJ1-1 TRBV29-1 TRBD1 CSVGQGGQNTEAFF TGCAGCGTCGGACAGGGGGGACAGAACACTGAAGCTTTCTTT
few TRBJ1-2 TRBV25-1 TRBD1 CASRRTGGGYGYTF TGTGCCAGCAGGCGGACAGGGGGTGGGTATGGCTACACCTTC
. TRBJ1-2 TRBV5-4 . CASSSDPSYGYTF TGTGCCAGCAGCTCCGACCCTAGCTATGGCTACACCTTC
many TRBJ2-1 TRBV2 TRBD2 CASSVDGRAGEQFF TGTGCCAGCAGTGTGGACGGGAGGGCCGGTGAGCAGTTCTTC
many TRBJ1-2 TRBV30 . CALGRIFSVYGYTF TGTGCCCTTGGACGCATCTTTTCCGTCTATGGCTACACCTTC
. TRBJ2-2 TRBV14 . CASSQDWGGTGELFF TGTGCCAGCAGCCAAGATTGGGGAGGCACCGGGGAGCTGTTTTTT
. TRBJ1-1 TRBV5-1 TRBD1 CASSQGQGSTEAFF TGCGCCAGCAGCCAAGGACAGGGGAGCACTGAAGCTTTCTTT
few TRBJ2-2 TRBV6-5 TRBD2 CASSGLAGWTGELFF TGTGCCAGCAGTGGTCTAGCGGGGTGGACCGGGGAGCTGTTTTTT
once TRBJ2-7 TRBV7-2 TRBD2 CASSFSGATSYEQYF TGTGCCAGCAGCTTTAGCGGGGCGACCTCCTACGAGCAGTACTTC
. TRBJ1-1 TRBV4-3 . CASSQVGRDTEAFF TGCGCCAGCAGCCAAGTCGGGCGAGACACTGAAGCTTTCTTT
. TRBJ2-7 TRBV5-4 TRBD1 CASSPGGQGVYEQYF TGTGCCAGCAGCCCGGGAGGACAGGGGGTCTACGAGCAGTACTTC
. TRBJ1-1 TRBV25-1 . CASSVVNTEAFF TGTGCCAGCAGTGTTGTGAACACTGAAGCTTTCTTT
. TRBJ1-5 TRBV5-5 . CASSSTGGGNQPQHF TGTGCCAGCAGCTCAACAGGAGGAGGCAATCAGCCCCAGCATTTT
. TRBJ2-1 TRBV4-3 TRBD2 CASSQVRTSGRLGHEQFF TGCGCCAGCAGCCAAGTAAGGACTAGCGGGAGGCTGGGACATGAGCAGTTCTTC
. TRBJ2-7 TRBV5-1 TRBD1 CASSLDWAGGNEQYF TGCGCCAGCAGCTTGGACTGGGCAGGGGGCAACGAGCAGTACTTC
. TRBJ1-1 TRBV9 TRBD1 CASSLLDRGPTEAFF TGTGCCAGCAGCTTACTAGACAGGGGTCCCACTGAAGCTTTCTTT
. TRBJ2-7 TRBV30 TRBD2 CAWRTSGIAGYEQYF TGTGCCTGGAGGACTAGCGGGATCGCGGGCTACGAGCAGTACTTC
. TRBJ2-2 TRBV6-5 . CASSYSGGTGELFF TGTGCCAGCAGTTACTCGGGCGGGACCGGGGAGCTGTTTTTT
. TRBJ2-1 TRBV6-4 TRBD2 CASARLAGSSEQFF TGTGCCAGCGCGCGACTAGCGGGAAGTTCTGAGCAGTTCTTC
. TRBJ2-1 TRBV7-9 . CASSPQGNEQFF TGTGCCAGCAGCCCGCAGGGGAATGAGCAGTTCTTC
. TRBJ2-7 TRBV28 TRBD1 CASSGQGVREQYF TGTGCCAGCTCGGGACAGGGAGTTAGGGAGCAGTACTTC
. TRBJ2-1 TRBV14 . CASSPGTGTPYNEQFF TGTGCCAGCAGCCCGGGAACGGGGACCCCCTACAATGAGCAGTTCTTC
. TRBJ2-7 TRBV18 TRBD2 CASSPTSAYSYEQYF TGTGCCAGCTCACCGACTAGCGCTTACTCCTACGAGCAGTACTTC
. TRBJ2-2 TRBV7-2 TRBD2 CASSLVWTSVGTGELFF TGTGCCAGCAGCTTAGTTTGGACTAGCGTCGGCACCGGGGAGCTGTTTTTT
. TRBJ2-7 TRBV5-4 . CASSLDGGPANEQYF TGTGCCAGCAGCTTGGACGGGGGTCCCGCCAACGAGCAGTACTTC
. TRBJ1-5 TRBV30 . CAWSADRNQPQHF TGTGCCTGGAGTGCTGACCGCAATCAGCCCCAGCATTTT
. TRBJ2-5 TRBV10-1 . CASSERDGRQETQYF TGCGCCAGCAGTGAGAGGGACGGACGGCAAGAGACCCAGTACTTC
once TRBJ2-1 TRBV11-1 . CASSPGGVRVDEQFF TGTGCCAGCAGCCCAGGAGGTGTCAGGGTCGATGAGCAGTTCTTC
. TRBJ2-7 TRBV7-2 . CASSLSRMTYEQYF TGTGCCAGCAGCCTGAGTCGGATGACCTACGAGCAGTACTTC
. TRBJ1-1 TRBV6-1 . CASSEVVWGLTEAFF TGTGCCAGCAGTGAAGTAGTGTGGGGGCTCACTGAAGCTTTCTTT
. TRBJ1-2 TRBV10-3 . CAISEGGDYGYTF TGTGCCATCAGTGAAGGGGGAGACTATGGCTACACCTTC
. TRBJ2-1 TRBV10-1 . CASRRTGGNEQFF TGCGCCAGCCGGAGGACTGGCGGCAATGAGCAGTTCTTC
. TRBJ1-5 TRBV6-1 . CASSEAGPQVGNQPQHF TGTGCCAGCAGTGAAGCCGGGCCCCAGGTTGGCAATCAGCCCCAGCATTTT
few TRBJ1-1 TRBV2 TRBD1 CASRGQGGSTEAFF TGTGCCAGCAGGGGACAGGGTGGCAGCACTGAAGCTTTCTTT
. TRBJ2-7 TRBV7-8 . CASSLGVGRYEQYF TGTGCCAGCAGCTTAGGGGTTGGGAGGTACGAGCAGTACTTC
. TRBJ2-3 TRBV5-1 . CASSLETAGDTQYF TGCGCCAGCAGCTTGGAAACAGCAGGGGATACGCAGTATTTT
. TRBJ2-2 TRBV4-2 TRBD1 CASSLRQGADTGELFF TGTGCCAGCAGTCTTCGACAGGGTGCGGACACCGGGGAGCTGTTTTTT
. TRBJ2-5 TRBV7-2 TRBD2 CASSLGTSLQETQYF TGTGCCAGCAGCTTAGGGACTAGCCTCCAAGAGACCCAGTACTTC
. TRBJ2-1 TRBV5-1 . CASSLGLSEQFF TGCGCCAGCAGCTTGGGCCTAAGTGAGCAGTTCTTC
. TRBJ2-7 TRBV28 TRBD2 CASSPGGVYEQYF TGTGCCAGCAGTCCGGGGGGGGTCTACGAGCAGTACTTC
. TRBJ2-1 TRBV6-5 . CASSYSGVSYNEQFF TGTGCCAGCAGTTACTCCGGCGTGTCCTACAATGAGCAGTTCTTC
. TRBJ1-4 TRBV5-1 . CASSLEGRLNEKLFF TGCGCCAGCAGCTTGGAGGGCAGGCTCAATGAAAAACTGTTTTTT
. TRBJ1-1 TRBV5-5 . CASSPIGNTEAFF TGTGCCAGCAGCCCCATTGGGAACACTGAAGCTTTCTTT
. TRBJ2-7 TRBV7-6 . CASRKTEYEQYF TGTGCCAGCAGAAAGACAGAATACGAGCAGTACTTC
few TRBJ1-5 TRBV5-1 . CASSKGTLNEPQHF TGCGCCAGCAGCAAGGGGACACTTAATGAGCCCCAGCATTTT
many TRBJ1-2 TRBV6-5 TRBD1 CASSYWSGQGKDGYTF TGTGCCAGCAGTTACTGGTCGGGACAGGGGAAGGATGGCTACACCTTC
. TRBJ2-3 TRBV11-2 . CASSLVLGVTDTQYF TGTGCCAGCAGCTTAGTCTTGGGAGTCACAGATACGCAGTATTTT
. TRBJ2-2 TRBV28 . CASRAGVNTGELFF TGTGCCAGCAGGGCGGGCGTTAACACCGGGGAGCTGTTTTTT
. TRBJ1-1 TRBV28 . CASSPSGLNTEAFF TGTGCCAGCAGTCCATCAGGACTGAACACTGAAGCTTTCTTT
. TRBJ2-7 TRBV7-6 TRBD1 CASSHKSPGTGSYEQYF TGTGCCAGCAGCCACAAAAGTCCCGGGACAGGCTCTTACGAGCAGTACTTC
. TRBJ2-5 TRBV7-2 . CASSRTKETQYF TGTGCCAGCAGCCGAACCAAAGAGACCCAGTACTTC
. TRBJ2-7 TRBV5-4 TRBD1 CASSKTGTGPTEQYF TGTGCCAGCAGCAAGACCGGGACAGGGCCCACGGAGCAGTACTTC
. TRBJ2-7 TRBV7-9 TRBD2 CASSLNAGLAGNEQYF TGTGCCAGCAGCTTAAACGCGGGACTAGCGGGAAACGAGCAGTACTTC
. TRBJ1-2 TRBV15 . CATSMSSNYGYTF TGTGCCACCAGCATGTCCAGCAACTATGGCTACACCTTC